A single T cell receptor (beta chain) is shown here with its context. Its specificity is not known. This sample is drawn from a study of identifying expanded T cells in peripheral blood. Study-wide findings and caveats: Over approximately two and four weeks, about 15 and 19 clones changed, versus around 1.2 between replicates.

Germline V gene data show CDR1 as KGHSH and CDR2 as LQKENI. The ends were cut back, 2 bases at V and 5 bases at J, with 21 bases in the middle. This CDR3 contains 17 residues. TCRdb's table, derived via immunoSEQ multiplex PCR, lists solely in-frame clones and lacks some. The data show approximately 83,000 clones, around 83% seen once. The chain recombines TRBV18 with TRBJ1-2; D uncertain. The clonotype was recovered from a person aged 18 to 75 in good health. Sequenced material: blood. CDR3 protein: CASSPYDTTPAKYGYTF. Here the CDR3 DNA reads TGTGCCAGCTCACCATACGACACAACTCCGGCGAAATATGGCTACACCTTC. Full variable domain (remainder filled in from reference TRBV18 and TRBJ1-2): NAGVMQNPRHLVRRRGQEARLRCSPMKGHSHVYWYRQLPEEGLKFMVYLQKENIIDESGMPKERFSAEFPKEGPSILRIQQVVRGDSAAYFCASSPYDTTPAKYGYTFGSGTRLTVV.